The 19 T cell receptor beta chains below were found in one sample sequenced in a study of cytomegalovirus exposure and HLA in healthy donors. 60 Vbeta and 13 Jbeta primers were used in PCR. The assay was immunoSEQ multiplex PCR, and TCRdb's table has in-frame clones only and misses some. This table has 100,000 to 120,000 clones, 75% to 80% appearing once. Sample: PBMCs. The receptors were sampled from a woman in her twenties or thirties in good health and CMV-seronegative.

This chain uses TRBV5-1 with TRBJ2-3, with D tentatively TRBD2 (7 bases). V was clipped by 0 bases and J by 7 bases, with 18 bases between them. This CDR3 contains 16 residues. Germline values: CDR1 SGHRS, CDR2 YFSETQ. Written as DNA, the CDR3 is TGCGCCAGCAGCTTGGCCAGTGGGGGGGCCATATATACGCAGTATTTT. Amino acids: CASSLASGGAIYTQYF.

The rearrangement links TRBV7-8 to TRBJ2-7; D gene ambiguous. Trimming stripped 3 bases from V and 3 bases from J, with 9 bases between. This CDR3 is built from 13 residues. Germline CDR1 is SGHVS and CDR2 is FQNEAQ. The CDR3 DNA follows: TGTGCCAGCAGCTTCCAGGTTCTCTACGAGCAGTACTTC. Amino acid sequence: CASSFQVLYEQYF.

Here the CDR3 reads CAWSAQLQGPETQYF. CDR3 coding DNA: TGTGCCTGGAGTGCACAGCTTCAGGGGCCAGAGACCCAGTACTTC. V is TRBV30 and J is TRBJ2-5; D might be TRBD1 (6 bases). The germline gives CDR1 GTSNPN, CDR2 SVGIG (reference sequence). CDR3 length equals 15 residues. V dropped 1 base and J dropped 4 bases, with 16 bases sitting between them.

The J gene is TRBJ2-3, the V gene TRBV20-1, with D possibly being TRBD2 (5 bases). The CDR3 loop spans 11 amino acids. Trimming left V 5 bases short and J 14 bases short, with 17 bases between. Germline V lookup: CDR1 DFQATT, CDR2 SNEGSKA (reference sequence). This CDR3 is CSASPDSRRYF. The DNA of the CDR3 is TGCAGTGCTTCCCCGGACTCCCGACGGTATTTT.

The rearrangement uses TRBV7-8 and TRBJ1-1; 8 bases line up with TRBD1. This CDR3 is 14 amino acids long. Germline trimming cut 3 bases from V and 6 bases from J; bases unmatched to any gene: 6. CDR1 SGHVS and CDR2 FQNEAQ come from the germline V gene. CDR3 amino acids: CASSFRQGLSEAFF. CDR3 sequence (DNA): TGTGCCAGCAGCTTCCGACAGGGGCTTTCTGAAGCTTTCTTT. The variable domain in full, with the rest retrieved from reference TRBV7-8 and TRBJ1-1, is GAGVSQSPRYKVAKRGQDVALRCDPISGHVSLFWYQQALGQGPEFLTYFQNEAQLDKSGLPSDRFFAERPEGSVSTLKIQRTQQEDSAVYLCASSFRQGLSEAFFGQGTRLTVV.

This clone is a singleton in its sample. CDR3 residues: CSGGRDRAYNEQFF. CDR3 nucleotide sequence: TGCAGCGGGGGACGGGACAGAGCCTACAATGAGCAGTTCTTC. This sequence joins TRBV29-1 and TRBJ2-1, with 7 nucleotides matching TRBD1. CDR1 is SQVTM, CDR2 ANQGSEA, per germline. With V trimmed by 7 bases and J by 2 bases, 8 bases remained unmatched. This CDR3 is 14 amino acids long.

This chain joins TRBV9 and TRBJ1-6; 7 nucleotides line up with TRBD1. Germline CDR1 is SGDLS and CDR2 is YYNGEE. The ends lost 3 bases at V and 14 bases at J; junction bases unmatched: 8. The length of the CDR3 is 13 residues. CDR3 DNA: TGTGCCAGCAGCGACGCGGACAGGTCGGCCCTCCACTTT. Protein: CASSDADRSALHF.

The chain uses TRBV6-1 and TRBJ2-2; D might be TRBD1 (5 bases). Per the germline V gene, CDR1 is MNHNS and CDR2 is SASEGT. The V and J ends lost 7 bases and 0 bases respectively, with 6 bases between them. This CDR3 is built from 13 residues. The DNA of the CDR3 is TGTGCCAGCAAGACAGCGAACACCGGGGAGCTGTTTTTT. Translating it yields CASKTANTGELFF.

The V call is TRBV30, the J call TRBJ1-5; D perhaps matches TRBD1 (5 bases). The germline gives CDR1 GTSNPN, CDR2 SVGIG (reference sequence). This CDR3 spans 13 amino acids. V dropped 1 base and J dropped 7 bases, with 11 bases sitting between them. CDR3 loop: CAWSGGGGQPQHF. CDR3 nucleotides: TGTGCCTGGAGTGGGGGGGGAGGACAGCCCCAGCATTTT.

A word on this clone: Other DNA sequences in this sample translate to the same CDR3. V usage is TRBV28 and J usage is TRBJ1-1, with no clear D. The germline gives CDR1 MDHEN, CDR2 SYDVKM. The CDR3 is made up of 13 amino acids. V was trimmed by 5 bases and J by 0 bases, leaving 7 bases between them. CDR3 sequence (DNA): TGTGCCAGCAGTCCGAGTTTGAACACTGAAGCTTTCTTT. It specifies CASSPSLNTEAFF.

The rearrangement uses TRBV19 and TRBJ1-1, with D maybe TRBD1 (6 bases). CDR3 length: 12 residues. Per germline, CDR1 LNHDA and CDR2 SQIVND (reference sequence). Trimming pared 6 bases from V and 5 bases from J, leaving 10 bases between. Written as DNA, the CDR3 is TGTGCCAGTAGACAGGGTGGGACTGAAGCTTTCTTT. Amino acid sequence: CASRQGGTEAFF.

The chain links TRBV7-9 to TRBJ2-7, with TRBD1 matching 9 bases. The V segment lost 0 bases and the J segment 1 base; nucleotides outside the gene matches: 7. The CDR3 has 17 amino acids. Germline values: CDR1 SEHNR, CDR2 FQNEAQ (reference sequence). CDR3 in amino acids: CASSLAGGQGFSYEQYF. The CDR3 DNA reads as TGTGCCAGCAGCTTAGCCGGGGGACAGGGTTTTTCCTACGAGCAGTACTTC.

The count of this clone is one. This rearrangement joins TRBV10-3 to TRBJ1-2; possible D gene TRBD1, 6 bases. CDR1 and CDR2 from the germline V gene are ENHRY and SYGVKD. Deletions cut 3 bases from V and 1 base from J, with 12 bases between. The CDR3 contains 15 residues. The CDR3 region has the DNA TGTGCCATCAGTGACGGACAGTCGTATAACTATGGCTACACCTTC. It encodes CAISDGQSYNYGYTF.

The chain couples TRBV29-1 to TRBJ1-1; TRBD1 might be the D (5 bases). Germline V gives CDR1 SQVTM, CDR2 ANQGSEA. CDR3 length equals 12 residues. V was pared by 4 bases and J by 3 bases, with 9 bases between. In nucleotides, the CDR3 is TGCAGCGTTGCTGGGGGGTACACTGAAGCTTTCTTT. This translates into CSVAGGYTEAFF.

The chain has TRBV4-2 and TRBJ1-3; D uncertain. Germline V gene data show CDR1 as LGHNA and CDR2 as YNFKEQ. This CDR3 region has 15 residues. V lost 0 bases and J lost 0, with 6 bases in between. This CDR3 reads CASSQDRSSGNTIYF. The CDR3 DNA is TGTGCCAGCAGCCAAGACAGAAGCTCTGGAAACACCATATATTTT.

Worth noting for this clone: Lacking the conserved final phenylalanine or tryptophan, this CDR3 likely reflects a read error. The chain is built from TRBV6-5 and TRBJ1-4; 11 bases align to TRBD1. V was pared by 6 bases and J by 7 bases, with 4 bases of the junction left unmatched. Germline V CDR1 and CDR2: MNHEY, SVGAGI. This CDR3 comprises 14 residues. CDR3 sequence reads: CASSLDRGLEKLFV. DNA for the CDR3: TGTGCCAGCAGCCTGGACAGGGGGCTTGAAAAACTGTTTGTT.

The chain recombines TRBV27 with TRBJ2-7; 8 bases align to TRBD1. CDR3 size: 12 residues. Germline V gene data show CDR1 as MNHEY and CDR2 as SMNVEV (reference sequence). J was trimmed by 4 bases and V by 8 bases; bases with no gene match: 4. CDR3 amino acids: CASRGQGYEQYF. CDR3 DNA: TGTGCCAGCCGCGGACAGGGATACGAGCAGTACTTC.

The J gene is TRBJ1-4, the V gene TRBV13, with D perhaps TRBD1 (5 bases). This CDR3 region has 14 residues. V was cut by 3 bases and J by 10 bases, with 15 bases left in between. CDR1 and CDR2 from the germline V gene are PRHDT and FYEKMQ (reference sequence). CDR3 residues: CASSFENPGGKLFF. CDR3 coding DNA: TGTGCCAGCAGCTTTGAAAACCCCGGGGGAAAACTGTTTTTT.

The V call is TRBV30, the J call TRBJ1-5; D not resolved. The CDR3 loop spans 13 amino acids. The germline gives CDR1 GTSNPN, CDR2 SVGIG (reference sequence). V lost 2 bases and J lost 7, with 12 bases in between. The CDR3, as DNA: TGTGCCTGGAGTTCGACGGCGGGACAGCCCCAGCATTTT. Protein: CAWSSTAGQPQHF.